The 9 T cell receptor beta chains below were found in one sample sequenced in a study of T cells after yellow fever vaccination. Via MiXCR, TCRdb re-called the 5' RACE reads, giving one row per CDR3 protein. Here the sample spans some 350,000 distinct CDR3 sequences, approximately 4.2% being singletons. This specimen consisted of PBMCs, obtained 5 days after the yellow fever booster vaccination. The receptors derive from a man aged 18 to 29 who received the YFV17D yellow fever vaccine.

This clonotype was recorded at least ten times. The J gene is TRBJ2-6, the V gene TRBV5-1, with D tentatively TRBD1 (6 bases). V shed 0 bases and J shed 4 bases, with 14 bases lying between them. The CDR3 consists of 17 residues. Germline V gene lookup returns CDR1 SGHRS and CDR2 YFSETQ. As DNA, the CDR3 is TGCGCCAGCAGCTTGGTAGGGGGACAAACCGGGGCCAACGTCCTGACTTTC. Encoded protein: CASSLVGGQTGANVLTF.

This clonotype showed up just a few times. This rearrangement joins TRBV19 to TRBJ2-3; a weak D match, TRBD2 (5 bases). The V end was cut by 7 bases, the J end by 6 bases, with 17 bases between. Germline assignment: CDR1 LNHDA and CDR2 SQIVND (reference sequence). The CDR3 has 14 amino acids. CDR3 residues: CASTSGNTGDTQYF. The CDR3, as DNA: TGTGCCAGTACCTCCGGGAATACTGGGGATACGCAGTATTTT. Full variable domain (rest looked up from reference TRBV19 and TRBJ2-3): DGGITQSPKYLFRKEGQNVTLSCEQNLNHDAMYWYRQDPGQGLRLIYYSQIVNDFQKGDIAEGYSVSREKKESFPLTVTSAQKNPTAFYLCASTSGNTGDTQYFGPGTRLTVL.

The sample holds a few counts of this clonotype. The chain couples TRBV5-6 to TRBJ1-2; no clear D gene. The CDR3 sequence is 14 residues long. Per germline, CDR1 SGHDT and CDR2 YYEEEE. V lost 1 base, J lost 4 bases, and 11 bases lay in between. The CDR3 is CASSLTEPRYGYTF. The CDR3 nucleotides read TGTGCCAGCAGCTTGACTGAGCCCCGCTATGGCTACACCTTC.

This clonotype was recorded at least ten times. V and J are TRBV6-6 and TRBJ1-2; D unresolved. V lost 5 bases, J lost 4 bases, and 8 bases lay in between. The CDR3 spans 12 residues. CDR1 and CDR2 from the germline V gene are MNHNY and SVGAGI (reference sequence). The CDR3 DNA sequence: TGTGCCAGCAGTCCCGGCGGCTATGGCTACACCTTC. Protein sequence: CASSPGGYGYTF.

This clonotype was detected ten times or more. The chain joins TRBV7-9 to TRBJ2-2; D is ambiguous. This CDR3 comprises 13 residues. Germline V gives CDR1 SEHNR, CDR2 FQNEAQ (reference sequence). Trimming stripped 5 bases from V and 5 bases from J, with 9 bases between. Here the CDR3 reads CASSPSHTGELFF. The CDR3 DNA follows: TGTGCCAGCAGCCCTTCGCATACCGGGGAGCTGTTTTTT.

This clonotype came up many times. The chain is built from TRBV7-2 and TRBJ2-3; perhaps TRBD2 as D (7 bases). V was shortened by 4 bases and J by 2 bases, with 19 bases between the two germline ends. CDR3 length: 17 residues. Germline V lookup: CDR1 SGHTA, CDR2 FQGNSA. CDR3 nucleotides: TGTGCCAGCAGCTACCCCCAAGGGGGGGGTCTCACAGATACGCAGTATTTT. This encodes CASSYPQGGGLTDTQYF.

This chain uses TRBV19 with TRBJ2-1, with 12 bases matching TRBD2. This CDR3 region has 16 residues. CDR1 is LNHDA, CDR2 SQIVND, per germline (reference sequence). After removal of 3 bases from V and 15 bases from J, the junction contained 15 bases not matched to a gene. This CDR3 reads CASSIRVASGGARPFF. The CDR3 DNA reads TGTGCCAGTAGTATCAGGGTGGCTAGCGGGGGGGCTCGTCCGTTCTTC.

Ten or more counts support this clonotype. CDR3 amino acids: CASSLGSGVITEAFF. DNA for the CDR3: TGCGCCAGCAGCTTGGGGTCAGGGGTGATAACTGAAGCTTTCTTT. J is TRBJ1-1 and V is TRBV5-1, with D maybe TRBD1 (6 bases). Trimming left V 0 bases short and J 5 bases short, with 14 bases between. Per germline, CDR1 SGHRS and CDR2 YFSETQ. The CDR3 loop spans 15 amino acids.

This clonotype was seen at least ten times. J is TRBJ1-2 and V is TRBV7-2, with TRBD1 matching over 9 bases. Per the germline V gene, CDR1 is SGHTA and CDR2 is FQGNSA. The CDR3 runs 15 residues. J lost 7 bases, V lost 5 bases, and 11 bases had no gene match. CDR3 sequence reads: CASSITGTGSSGYTF. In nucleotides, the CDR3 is TGTGCCAGCAGCATAACCGGGACAGGGTCAAGTGGCTACACCTTC.